This TCR beta chain comes out of a study of T cell responses to AZD1222 COVID-19 vaccine. Study results and limitations: Spike-specific TCR breadth and depth were elevated following two AZD1222 doses. White British donors predominated, females outnumbered males, and clonal diversity was possibly underestimated. Spike regions recognized by vaccine-associated CD4 TCRs spanned the protein, led by 160-218 and 743-854. Baseline antibody screening turned up just 6 or 7 seropositive AZD1222 recipients.

The V end was cut by 4 bases, the J end by 5 bases, with 8 bases between. CDR1 and CDR2 (germline): SGHVS, FQNEAQ. The CDR3 is 12 amino acids. About this clone itself: The antigen remains unidentified.

Measured with immunoSEQ multiplex PCR; TCRdb has only the in-frame clones, and not every one. The sample records about 220,000 clones, 85% to 95% being singletons. The TCR was taken from an adult in good health. The chain employs TRBV7-8 and TRBJ1-1; the D gene is possibly TRBD1 (6 bases). This sample comprised peripheral blood, obtained on day 0 of MenACWY control vaccination. The CDR3 nucleotides are TGTGCCAGCAGCTCTACAGGGACTGAAGCTTTCTTT. Residues: CASSSTGTEAFF.